These T cell receptor beta chains were read from a single sample in a study of cytomegalovirus exposure and HLA in healthy donors. Repertoires were generated with immunoSEQ multiplex PCR, while TCRdb's copy carries only in-frame clones and drops some. Of 250,000 to 350,000 clones listed, about nine tenths are singletons. The sample taken for sequencing was PBMCs. The receptors here all came from a woman between 25 and 40 years old in good health and CMV-seropositive. Both conserved end residues are part of each CDR3. Fields, in order: V gene, J gene, D gene, clone size, CDR3 protein, CDR3 DNA. A D gene is named only where the DNA matches it firmly. Part of the rows lack a size; the others show once, few, many or a class for expanded clones.

TRBV4-1	TRBJ2-3	TRBD2	.	CASRSPRTSGNTDTQYF	TGCGCCAGCAGATCTCCAAGGACTAGCGGGAACACAGATACGCAGTATTTT
TRBV28	TRBJ2-7	TRBD2	.	CASSHRTSGSLHEQYF	TGTGCCAGCAGTCATCGGACTAGCGGGAGCCTACACGAGCAGTACTTC
TRBV5-1	TRBJ2-3	TRBD1	.	CASSYRGPDTQYF	TGCGCCAGCAGTTACAGGGGCCCAGATACGCAGTATTTT
TRBV7-9	TRBJ2-7	TRBD2	.	CASRKGGTSLNEQYF	TGTGCCAGCAGGAAAGGCGGGACTAGCTTGAACGAGCAGTACTTC
TRBV6-5	TRBJ2-1	.	.	CASSYSNGDEQFF	TGTGCCAGCAGTTACTCGAATGGGGATGAGCAGTTCTTC
TRBV28	TRBJ2-6	TRBD1	.	CASSPGTGVHGANVLTF	TGTGCCAGCAGTCCCGGGACAGGGGTGCATGGGGCCAACGTCCTGACTTTC
TRBV5-1	TRBJ2-1	.	.	CASSLGLPIENEQFF	TGCGCCAGCAGCTTGGGGCTTCCGATAGAGAATGAGCAGTTCTTC
TRBV9	TRBJ1-6	TRBD1	few	CASSVGDREVGHSPLHF	TGTGCCAGCAGCGTAGGGGACAGGGAAGTAGGTCATTCACCCCTCCACTTT
TRBV15	TRBJ2-7	TRBD2	.	CATSEGTSGDYEQYF	TGTGCCACCAGCGAGGGGACTAGCGGGGACTACGAGCAGTACTTC
TRBV7-9	TRBJ1-4	.	once	CASSLRGSGKLFF	TGTGCCAGCAGCTTGAGGGGATCCGGTAAACTGTTTTTT
TRBV7-3	TRBJ2-1	TRBD2	.	CASSQETSGGHEQFF	TGTGCCAGCAGCCAGGAAACTAGCGGGGGCCATGAGCAGTTCTTC
TRBV7-9	TRBJ1-1	TRBD1	.	CASSGTQGKYSEAFF	TGTGCCAGCAGCGGGACACAGGGGAAGTATTCTGAAGCTTTCTTT
TRBV19	TRBJ2-3	.	once	CASSIGGDTQYF	TGTGCCAGTAGTATAGGTGGAGATACGCAGTATTTT
TRBV7-6	TRBJ1-3	TRBD1	.	CASSLSGTGLPGNTIYF	TGTGCCAGCAGCTTATCTGGGACAGGGCTCCCTGGAAACACCATATATTTT
TRBV7-3	TRBJ2-7	.	.	CASSPSGGSYEQYF	TGTGCCAGCAGCCCCAGCGGCGGATCCTACGAGCAGTACTTC
TRBV5-1	TRBJ2-2	.	.	CASSLGASPGELFF	TGCGCCAGCAGCTTGGGGGCTAGCCCCGGGGAGCTGTTTTTT
TRBV5-4	TRBJ1-2	.	.	CASSLTGEDYGYTF	TGTGCCAGCAGCTTGACTGGGGAGGACTATGGCTACACCTTC
TRBV7-2	TRBJ1-1	TRBD1	.	CASSLGQGFSEAFF	TGTGCCAGCAGCTTAGGACAGGGGTTTTCTGAAGCTTTCTTT
TRBV9	TRBJ1-3	.	once	CASSVGTTRLSGNTIYF	TGTGCCAGCAGCGTAGGGACTACCCGGCTGTCTGGAAACACCATATATTTT
TRBV2	TRBJ2-7	TRBD2	.	CASSEISGSKYEQYF	TGTGCCAGCAGTGAGATAAGCGGGAGTAAGTACGAGCAGTACTTC
TRBV5-4	TRBJ1-1	.	once	CASSTWGDSEAFF	TGTGCCAGCAGCACTTGGGGGGACTCTGAAGCTTTCTTT
TRBV10-3	TRBJ1-5	.	.	CATNRANNQPQHF	TGTGCCACTAACAGGGCAAACAATCAGCCCCAGCATTTT
TRBV6-1	TRBJ1-5	TRBD1	.	CASSPRTGVGQPQHF	TGTGCCAGCAGTCCCCGGACAGGGGTGGGTCAGCCCCAGCATTTT
TRBV7-2	TRBJ2-2	.	.	CASRRFRVADTGELFF	TGTGCCAGCAGAAGATTCAGGGTCGCGGACACCGGGGAGCTGTTTTTT
TRBV6-5	TRBJ2-1	.	.	CASSYGGAHNEQFF	TGTGCCAGCAGTTACGGGGGGGCTCACAATGAGCAGTTCTTC
TRBV4-2	TRBJ2-1	TRBD2	.	CASSQDLSGRGHNEQFF	TGTGCCAGCAGCCAAGATCTGAGCGGGAGGGGCCACAATGAGCAGTTCTTC
TRBV7-9	TRBJ2-7	.	.	CASTLGGPLLSYEQYF	TGTGCCAGCACTTTGGGGGGGCCCCTACTCTCCTACGAGCAGTACTTC
TRBV28	TRBJ1-3	.	.	CASSFPGRLGGNTIYF	TGTGCCAGCAGTTTCCCGGGGCGCTTGGGTGGAAACACCATATATTTT
TRBV15	TRBJ1-5	TRBD1	.	CATSRGQGVNQPQHF	TGTGCCACCAGCAGAGGACAGGGCGTCAATCAGCCCCAGCATTTT
TRBV25-1	TRBJ2-5	.	.	CASSGLVTEETQYF	TGTGCCAGCAGTGGCCTGGTGACAGAAGAGACCCAGTACTTC
TRBV18	TRBJ1-1	TRBD1	.	CASSQSGGTEAFF	TGTGCCAGCTCACAATCAGGGGGCACTGAAGCTTTCTTT
TRBV15	TRBJ1-5	TRBD1	once	CATSRDLTGLQPQHF	TGTGCCACCAGCAGAGACTTGACAGGGCTGCAGCCCCAGCATTTT
TRBV28	TRBJ1-2	TRBD1	.	CASSPGQGAYGYTF	TGTGCCAGCAGTCCGGGACAGGGGGCTTATGGCTACACCTTC
TRBV11-2	TRBJ2-7	TRBD1	.	CASSPSGQAFYEQYF	TGTGCCAGCAGCCCCTCGGGACAGGCTTTCTACGAGCAGTACTTC
TRBV4-2	TRBJ2-2	.	.	CASSRNQGSVTGELFF	TGTGCCAGCAGCCGAAACCAGGGTAGTGTCACCGGGGAGCTGTTTTTT
TRBV4-3	TRBJ2-2	.	.	CASSQETWGIAGELFF	TGCGCCAGCAGCCAAGAAACGTGGGGCATTGCGGGGGAGCTGTTTTTT
TRBV14	TRBJ1-6	.	.	CASSQDRGGLYNSPLHF	TGTGCCAGCAGCCAAGACAGGGGAGGCCTCTATAATTCACCCCTCCACTTT
TRBV2	TRBJ2-1	TRBD2	.	CASSEGTSGSENEQFF	TGTGCCAGCAGTGAAGGGACTAGCGGGAGTGAAAATGAGCAGTTCTTC
TRBV6-5	TRBJ2-3	.	.	CASTVWRASTDTQYF	TGTGCCAGCACAGTATGGAGGGCTAGCACAGATACGCAGTATTTT
TRBV6-1	TRBJ2-7	.	.	CASGSPSYEQYF	TGTGCCAGCGGGTCGCCCAGCTACGAGCAGTACTTC
TRBV7-8	TRBJ1-5	.	.	CASSLNSHSNQPQHF	TGTGCCAGCAGCTTAAACAGCCATAGCAATCAGCCCCAGCATTTT
TRBV2	TRBJ2-4	TRBD1	.	CASSEWFPGQGYNIQYF	TGTGCCAGCAGTGAATGGTTCCCAGGACAGGGATACAACATTCAGTACTTC
TRBV2	TRBJ2-7	TRBD2	few	CASSVERGGRYEQYF	TGTGCCAGCAGCGTCGAGCGGGGGGGCCGATACGAGCAGTACTTC
TRBV7-3	TRBJ2-1	.	.	CASSLGGPSYNEQFF	TGTGCCAGCAGCTTAGGAGGGCCCTCCTACAATGAGCAGTTCTTC
TRBV2	TRBJ1-1	.	.	CASTQVPEAFF	TGTGCCAGCACCCAAGTCCCGGAAGCTTTCTTT
TRBV27	TRBJ2-7	.	.	CASSRVSGEQYF	TGTGCCAGCAGCAGGGTCTCGGGAGAGCAGTACTTC
TRBV6-5	TRBJ1-6	TRBD1	.	CASRGDRSYNSPLHF	TGTGCCAGCAGAGGGGACAGGAGCTATAATTCACCCCTCCACTTT
TRBV7-8	TRBJ2-2	TRBD2	.	CASSFGLAANTGELFF	TGTGCCAGCAGCTTTGGACTAGCGGCGAACACCGGGGAGCTGTTTTTT
TRBV29-1	TRBJ2-7	TRBD1	.	CSVNPGQGNVPNEQYF	TGCAGCGTGAATCCGGGACAGGGAAACGTACCTAACGAGCAGTACTTC
TRBV28	TRBJ2-3	TRBD1	.	CASSAPGDRATDTQYF	TGTGCCAGCAGTGCCCCCGGGGACAGGGCCACAGATACGCAGTATTTT